The clone carrying this TCR beta chain showed up just a few times. Its antigen is unidentified. No donor received chemotherapy or radiotherapy before surgery, nor immunotherapy before or after it. The data were obtained in a study of T cells and copy number aberrations in small-cell lung cancer. Notes on the study in general: Higher copy number aberration burden correlated negatively with tumor T-cell density, richness and clonality. The study's sample size was small, so findings need validation.

Produced via immunoSEQ multiplex PCR; TCRdb's table is partial and in-frame only. The sample contains some 6,300 clones, 65% to 85% of which appear only once. Trimming took 5 bases from V and 2 from J; bases not matched to a gene: 7. CDR1 is SEHNR and CDR2 is FQNEAQ in the germline V gene (reference sequence). The CDR3 has 15 residues. The source of this sequence is a man between 45 and 60 years old with small cell lung cancer. The V and J genes are TRBV7-9 and TRBJ2-7; TRBD1 aligns across 9 bases. The sample taken for sequencing was tumor tissue. CDR3 amino acids: CASSPLDRGTYEQYF. The CDR3 DNA reads TGTGCCAGCAGCCCCTTGGACAGGGGAACCTACGAGCAGTACTTC.